These 7 T cell receptor beta chains share one sample of origin, sequenced in a study of T cell repertoires in cytomegalovirus infection. TCRdb recomputed calls from the reads with MiXCR, one row per CDR3 protein. The sample lists 310,000 or so distinct CDR3 sequences, about 17% seen once, with approximately 12% in the top ten. The sequencing sample was made of PBMCs. Receptors originate from a human donor in good health (CMV status not recorded). Some clones in this sample may be carry-over from other donors' samples.

At least ten counts were recorded for this clonotype. The chain combines TRBV15 with TRBJ2-5; D may be TRBD1 or TRBD2 (5 bases each). CDR3 length: 15 residues. V lost 4 bases, J lost 5 bases, and 17 bases lay in between. In germline, CDR1 is LNHNV, CDR2 YYDKDF (reference sequence). In DNA, the CDR3 is TGTGCCACCAGCAACGGACGGGACCGGATTGAGACCCAGTACTTC. The encoded protein is CATSNGRDRIETQYF.

This clonotype was seen at least ten times. The chain couples TRBV24-1 to TRBJ2-3; 8 positions match TRBD1. The CDR3 consists of 14 residues. Trimming cost V 3 bases and J 4 bases; bases outside gene matches: 2. Germline CDR1 and CDR2: KGHDR and SFDVKD. CDR3 nucleotide sequence: TGTGCCACCAGTGATCAGACAGGGGCAGATACGCAGTATTTT. Translating it yields CATSDQTGADTQYF.

This clonotype was observed a few times. The rearrangement uses TRBV6-1 and TRBJ2-5; TRBD2 aligns across 7 bases. V lost 7 bases, J lost 5 bases, and 4 bases stayed unmatched. The CDR3 loop spans 12 amino acids. CDR1 and CDR2 from the germline V gene are MNHNS and SASEGT. CDR3 in amino acids: CASTSAGETQYF. The CDR3 DNA sequence: TGTGCCAGCACTTCAGCGGGGGAGACCCAGTACTTC.

The chain recombines TRBV20-1 with TRBJ2-6; 7 bases are shared with TRBD1. This CDR3 comprises 15 residues. V trimming: 5 bases; J trimming: 2 bases; junction bases outside the gene matches: 6. Per germline, CDR1 DFQATT and CDR2 SNEGSKA (reference sequence). Here the CDR3 reads CSASSTGPGANVLTF. CDR3 DNA sequence: TGCAGTGCTTCTTCGACAGGGCCTGGGGCCAACGTCCTGACTTTC.

Note on this clonotype: A read error may account for a junction end that differs from germline. The chain links TRBV7-3 to TRBJ1-3; 8 bases map to TRBD1. The CDR3 is 15 amino acids. The V gene's germline CDR1 is SGHTA and CDR2 FQGTGA. The CDR3 coding sequence is TGTGCCAGCAGCATAACAGGGGGATCGGGAAACACCATATATTTT. It codes for CASSITGGSGNTIYF.

This clonotype was detected a few times. The V gene is TRBV19, the J gene TRBJ2-7; 8 positions match TRBD2. V dropped 4 bases and J dropped 5; count of bases not matched to a gene: 10. CDR3 length: 15 amino acids. Germline values: CDR1 LNHDA, CDR2 SQIVND (reference sequence). DNA of the CDR3: TGTGCCAGTAGTAACGGCCGGGGGGGAATGAACGAGCAGTACTTC. Protein: CASSNGRGGMNEQYF.

This clonotype appeared a few times. This chain connects TRBV2 to TRBJ2-7; tentatively, D is TRBD1 or TRBD2 (6 bases each). CDR1 SNHLY and CDR2 FYNNEI come from the germline V gene. This CDR3 region has 16 residues. V was shortened by 7 bases and J by 1 base, with 20 bases between the two germline ends. The CDR3, as DNA: TGTGCCAGCAAAAGGATCTGGGGGGCTAGTTCCTACGAGCAGTACTTC. Its translation: CASKRIWGASSYEQYF.